These T cell receptor beta chains were read from a single sample in a study of T cells in localized non-small cell lung cancer. Only in-frame clones appear in the TCRdb table, and some are missing; sequencing was by immunoSEQ multiplex PCR. The sample contains about 2,200 clones, around a quarter of which appear only once. The source was lung tumor tissue, collected before any cancer treatment. The origin of the receptors is a male donor at least 60 years old with stage III squamous cell lung carcinoma. Each CDR3 is given without its conserved first and last residue. The order of the fields is J gene, V gene, CDR3 protein.

>TRBJ2-2|TRBV6-8
ASGDSDTGELF
>TRBJ1-1|TRBV9
ASSEARQNTEAF
>TRBJ2-2|TRBV11-3
ASSLSGSTGELF
>TRBJ2-1|TRBV28
ASIWTSGYNEQF
>TRBJ2-3|TRBV9
ASSLTSGSTDTQY
>TRBJ2-1|TRBV10-1
ASSEYSGNNEQF
>TRBJ2-2|TRBV9
ASSVGAGDGTGELF
>TRBJ2-1|TRBV11-3
ASSLGLRVRNEQF
>TRBJ1-2|TRBV11-3
ASSLFTGGADYGYT
>TRBJ2-5|TRBV9
ASSATGVTQY
>TRBJ2-5|TRBV1
ASSQSRSREQGETQY
>TRBJ2-1|TRBV6-8
ASSRGLPEGF
>TRBJ2-2|TRBV5-1
ASSPLVLQGGTGELF
>TRBJ2-1|TRBV30
AWSRGATYNEQF
>TRBJ2-7|TRBV30
AWSTASGSYEQY
>TRBJ2-2|TRBV5-1
ASTVSYSGTGELF
>TRBJ2-1|TRBV19
ASSIPGTNNEQF
>TRBJ2-3|TRBV6-8
ASSYSSGQRDTQY
>TRBJ2-3|TRBV7-7
ASSRGTGGTDTQY
>TRBJ2-6|TRBV28
ASSSRDGALSGANVLT
>TRBJ1-1|TRBV11-3
ASSLALGFSEAF
>TRBJ1-4|TRBV28
ASSLTGNEKLF
>TRBJ2-7|TRBV19
ASTGRDYEQY
>TRBJ2-1|TRBV22-1
ASSWERREQF
>TRBJ1-4|TRBV11-3
ASSPLEGRDNEKLF
>TRBJ2-2|TRBV11-3
ASSLGLGTGELF
>TRBJ2-5|TRBV6-8
ASKGLAGVGGWTQY
>TRBJ2-7|TRBV10-2
ASSEGGTGGTYEQY
>TRBJ2-1|TRBV9
ASSVERKTYNEQF
>TRBJ1-2|TRBV28
ASSQTGGNYGYT
>TRBJ2-1|TRBV5-1
ASTPISGSSYNEQF
>TRBJ2-7|TRBV6-8
ASSTSGTANNEQY
>TRBJ2-1|TRBV11-3
ASSPTGGQYNEQF
>TRBJ1-4|TRBV28
ASLYRENEKLF
>TRBJ2-7|TRBV19
ASSMTSNRAYEQY